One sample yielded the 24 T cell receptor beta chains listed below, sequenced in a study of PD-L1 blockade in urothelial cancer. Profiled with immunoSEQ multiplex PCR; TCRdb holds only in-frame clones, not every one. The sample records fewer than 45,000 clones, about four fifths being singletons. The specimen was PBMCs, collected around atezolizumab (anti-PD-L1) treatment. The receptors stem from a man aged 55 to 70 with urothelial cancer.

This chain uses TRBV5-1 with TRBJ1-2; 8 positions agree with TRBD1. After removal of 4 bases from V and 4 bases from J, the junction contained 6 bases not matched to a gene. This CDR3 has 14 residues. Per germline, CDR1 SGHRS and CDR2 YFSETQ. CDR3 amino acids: CASSPPQGGYGYTF. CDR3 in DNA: TGCGCCAGCAGCCCGCCACAGGGGGGCTATGGCTACACCTTC. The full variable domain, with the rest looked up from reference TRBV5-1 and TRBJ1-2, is KAGVTQTPRYLIKTRGQQVTLSCSPISGHRSVSWYQQTPGQGLQFLFEYFSETQRNKGNFPGRFSGRQFSNSRSEMNVSTLELGDSALYLCASSPPQGGYGYTFGSGTRLTVV.

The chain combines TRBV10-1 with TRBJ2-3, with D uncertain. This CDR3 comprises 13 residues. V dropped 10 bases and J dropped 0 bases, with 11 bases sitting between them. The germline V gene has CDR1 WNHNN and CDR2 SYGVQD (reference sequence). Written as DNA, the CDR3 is TGCGCCACCCGGTCAACTAGCACAGATACGCAGTATTTT. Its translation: CATRSTSTDTQYF.

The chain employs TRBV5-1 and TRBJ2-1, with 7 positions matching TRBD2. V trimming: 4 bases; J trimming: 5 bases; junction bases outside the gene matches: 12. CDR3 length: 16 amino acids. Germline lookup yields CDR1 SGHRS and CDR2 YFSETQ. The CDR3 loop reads CASSPQLADLNNEQFF. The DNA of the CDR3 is TGCGCCAGCAGCCCCCAGCTAGCGGACCTTAACAATGAGCAGTTCTTC.

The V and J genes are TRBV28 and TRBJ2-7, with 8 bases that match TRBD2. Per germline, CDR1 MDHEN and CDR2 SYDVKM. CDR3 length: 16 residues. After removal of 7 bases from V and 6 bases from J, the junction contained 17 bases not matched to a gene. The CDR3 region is CASKGPGWAGRAEQYF. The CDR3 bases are TGTGCCAGCAAGGGGCCCGGGTGGGCCGGGAGGGCCGAGCAGTACTTC.

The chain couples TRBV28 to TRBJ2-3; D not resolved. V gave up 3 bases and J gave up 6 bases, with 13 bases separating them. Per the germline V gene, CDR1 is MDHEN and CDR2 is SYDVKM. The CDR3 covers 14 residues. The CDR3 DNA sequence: TGTGCCAGCAGTTTCTCCCTCCCCGAGGATACGCAGTATTTT. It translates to CASSFSLPEDTQYF. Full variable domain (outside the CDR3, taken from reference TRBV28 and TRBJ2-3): DVKVTQSSRYLVKRTGEKVFLECVQDMDHENMFWYRQDPGLGLRLIYFSYDVKMKEKGDIPEGYSVSREKKERFSLILESASTNQTSMYLCASSFSLPEDTQYFGPGTRLTVL.

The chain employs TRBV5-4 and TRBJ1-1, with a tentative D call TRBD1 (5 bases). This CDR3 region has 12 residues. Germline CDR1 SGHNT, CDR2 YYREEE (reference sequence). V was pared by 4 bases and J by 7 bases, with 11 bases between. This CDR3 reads CASSPDNDEAFF. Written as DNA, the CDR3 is TGTGCCAGCAGCCCGGACAATGATGAAGCTTTCTTT. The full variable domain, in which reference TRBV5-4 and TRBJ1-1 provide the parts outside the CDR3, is ETGVTQSPTHLIKTRGQQVTLRCSSQSGHNTVSWYQQALGQGPQFIFQYYREEENGRGNFPPRFSGLQFPNYSSELNVNALELDDSALYLCASSPDNDEAFFGQGTRLTVV.

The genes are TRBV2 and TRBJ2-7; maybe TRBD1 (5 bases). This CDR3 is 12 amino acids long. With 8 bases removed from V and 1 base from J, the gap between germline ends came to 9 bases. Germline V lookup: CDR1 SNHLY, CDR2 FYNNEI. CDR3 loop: CASDRISYEQYF. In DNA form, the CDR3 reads TGTGCCAGCGACAGAATTTCCTACGAGCAGTACTTC.

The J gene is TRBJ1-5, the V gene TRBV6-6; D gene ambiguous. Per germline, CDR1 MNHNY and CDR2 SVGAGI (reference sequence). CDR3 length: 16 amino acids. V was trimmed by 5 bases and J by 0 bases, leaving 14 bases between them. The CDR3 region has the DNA TGTGCCAGCAGTCCTCCCGGGATGGATAGCAATCAGCCCCAGCATTTT. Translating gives CASSPPGMDSNQPQHF.

CDR3 DNA: TGTGCCAGCAGCCAAGGGGCCGGGGGCTCGGGAGGCACGCAGTATTTT. Amino acids: CASSQGAGGSGGTQYF. The V call is TRBV14, the J call TRBJ2-3; tentatively, D is TRBD2 (7 bases). This CDR3 contains 16 residues. The germline gives CDR1 SGHDN, CDR2 FVKESK. Trimming took off 1 base at V and 9 bases at J, with 20 bases between the two ends.

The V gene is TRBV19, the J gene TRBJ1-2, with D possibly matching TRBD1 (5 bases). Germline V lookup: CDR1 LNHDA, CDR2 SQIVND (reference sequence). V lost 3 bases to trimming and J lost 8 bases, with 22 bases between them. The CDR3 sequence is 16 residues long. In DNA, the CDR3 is TGTGCCAGTAGTATGTCAGGGCTTCAGAGGCTGGACGGCTACACCTTC. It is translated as CASSMSGLQRLDGYTF. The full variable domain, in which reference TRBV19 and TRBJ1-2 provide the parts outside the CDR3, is DGGITQSPKYLFRKEGQNVTLSCEQNLNHDAMYWYRQDPGQGLRLIYYSQIVNDFQKGDIAEGYSVSREKKESFPLTVTSAQKNPTAFYLCASSMSGLQRLDGYTFGSGTRLTVV.

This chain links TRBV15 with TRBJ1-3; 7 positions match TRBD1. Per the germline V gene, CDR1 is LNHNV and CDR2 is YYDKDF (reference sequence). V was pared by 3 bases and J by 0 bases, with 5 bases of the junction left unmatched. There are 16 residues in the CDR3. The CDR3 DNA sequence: TGTGCCACCAGCAGGGACAGGAGCTACTCTGGAAACACCATATATTTT. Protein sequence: CATSRDRSYSGNTIYF.

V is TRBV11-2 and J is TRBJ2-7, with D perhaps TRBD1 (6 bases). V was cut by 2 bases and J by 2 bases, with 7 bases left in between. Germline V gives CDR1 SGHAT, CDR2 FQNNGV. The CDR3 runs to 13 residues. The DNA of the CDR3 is TGTGCCAGCAGCTTAACAGGGACCTACGAGCAGTACTTC. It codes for CASSLTGTYEQYF.

The CDR3 loop is CASSMAVGAQTQYF. CDR3 nucleotide sequence: TGTGCCAGCAGCATGGCAGTGGGGGCCCAGACCCAGTACTTC. The rearrangement links TRBV7-2 to TRBJ2-5; tentative D call: TRBD1 (6 bases). Trimming removed 5 bases at V and 6 bases at J, with 16 bases between. The CDR3 covers 14 residues. The V gene's germline CDR1 is SGHTA and CDR2 FQGNSA.

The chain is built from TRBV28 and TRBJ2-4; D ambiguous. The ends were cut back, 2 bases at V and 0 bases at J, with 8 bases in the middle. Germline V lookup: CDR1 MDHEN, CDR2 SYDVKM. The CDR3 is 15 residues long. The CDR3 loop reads CASSLTTGAKNIQYF. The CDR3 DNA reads TGTGCCAGCAGTTTAACGACGGGAGCCAAAAACATTCAGTACTTC. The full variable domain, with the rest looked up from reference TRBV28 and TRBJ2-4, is DVKVTQSSRYLVKRTGEKVFLECVQDMDHENMFWYRQDPGLGLRLIYFSYDVKMKEKGDIPEGYSVSREKKERFSLILESASTNQTSMYLCASSLTTGAKNIQYFGAGTRLSVL.

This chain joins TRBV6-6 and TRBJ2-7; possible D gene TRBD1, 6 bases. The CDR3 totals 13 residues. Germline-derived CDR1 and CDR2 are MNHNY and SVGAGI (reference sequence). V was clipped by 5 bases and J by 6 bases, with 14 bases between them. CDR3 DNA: TGTGCCAGCAGTCGGCCAGGGGTCGGCGAGCAGTACTTC. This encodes CASSRPGVGEQYF.

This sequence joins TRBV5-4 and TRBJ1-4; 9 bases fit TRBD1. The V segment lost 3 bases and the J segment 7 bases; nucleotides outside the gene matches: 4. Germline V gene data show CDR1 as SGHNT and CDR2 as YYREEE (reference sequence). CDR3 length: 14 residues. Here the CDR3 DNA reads TGTGCCAGCAGCTCCGGGACAGGGCGTGAAAAACTGTTTTTT. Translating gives CASSSGTGREKLFF.

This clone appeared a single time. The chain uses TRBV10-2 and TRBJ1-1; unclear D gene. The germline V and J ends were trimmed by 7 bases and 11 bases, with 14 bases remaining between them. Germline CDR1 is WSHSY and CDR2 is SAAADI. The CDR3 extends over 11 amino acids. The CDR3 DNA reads TGCGCCAGCACAGTTGCAGAGAGGGCTTTCTTT. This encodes CASTVAERAFF.

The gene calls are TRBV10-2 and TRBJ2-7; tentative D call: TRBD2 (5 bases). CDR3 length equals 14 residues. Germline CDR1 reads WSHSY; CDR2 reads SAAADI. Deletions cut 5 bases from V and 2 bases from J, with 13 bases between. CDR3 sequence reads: CASSFERATYEQYF. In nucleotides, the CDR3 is TGCGCCAGCAGTTTCGAGAGGGCCACCTACGAGCAGTACTTC.

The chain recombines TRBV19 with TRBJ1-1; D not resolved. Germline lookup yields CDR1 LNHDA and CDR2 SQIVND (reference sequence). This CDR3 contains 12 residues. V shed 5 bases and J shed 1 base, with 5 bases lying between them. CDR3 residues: CASSLPNTEAFF. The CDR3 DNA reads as TGTGCCAGTAGTCTACCGAACACTGAAGCTTTCTTT.

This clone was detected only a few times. As DNA, the CDR3 is TGCGCCAGCAGCCAAGCCTCGGGAGGGGGCGGGGGCATTCAGTACTTC. It codes for CASSQASGGGGGIQYF. The chain joins TRBV4-1 to TRBJ2-4, with D possibly TRBD2 on 8 matching bases. V was clipped by 1 base and J by 9 bases, with 19 bases between them. Germline assignment: CDR1 MGHRA and CDR2 YSYEKL. The CDR3 sequence is 16 residues long.

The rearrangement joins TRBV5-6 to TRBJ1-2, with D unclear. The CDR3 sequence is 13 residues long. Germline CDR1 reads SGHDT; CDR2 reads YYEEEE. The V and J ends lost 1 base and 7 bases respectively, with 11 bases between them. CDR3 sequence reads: CASSLTEAAGYTF. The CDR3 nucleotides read TGTGCCAGCAGCTTGACGGAGGCTGCTGGCTACACCTTC. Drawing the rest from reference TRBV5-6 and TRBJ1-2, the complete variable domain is DAGVTQSPTHLIKTRGQQVTLRCSPKSGHDTVSWYQQALGQGPQFIFQYYEEEERQRGNFPDRFSGHQFPNYSSELNVNALLLGDSALYLCASSLTEAAGYTFGSGTRLTVV.

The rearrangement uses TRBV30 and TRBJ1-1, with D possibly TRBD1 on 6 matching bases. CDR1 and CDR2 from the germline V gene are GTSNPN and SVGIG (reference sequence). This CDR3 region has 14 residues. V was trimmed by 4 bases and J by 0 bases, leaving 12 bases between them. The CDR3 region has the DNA TGTGCCTGGAAGCAGGGGCTAATGAACACTGAAGCTTTCTTT. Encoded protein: CAWKQGLMNTEAFF.

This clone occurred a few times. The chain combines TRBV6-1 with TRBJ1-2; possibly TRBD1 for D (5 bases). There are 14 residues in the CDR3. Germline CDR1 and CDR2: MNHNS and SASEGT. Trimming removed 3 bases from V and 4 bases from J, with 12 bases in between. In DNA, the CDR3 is TGTGCCAGCAGTGAGGTCGGGGGGTCCTATGGCTACACCTTC. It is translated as CASSEVGGSYGYTF.

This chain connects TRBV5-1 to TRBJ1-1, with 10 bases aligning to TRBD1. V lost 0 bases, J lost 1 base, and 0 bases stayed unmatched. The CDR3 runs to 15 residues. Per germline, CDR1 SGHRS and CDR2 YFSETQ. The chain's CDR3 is CASSLGQGANTEAFF. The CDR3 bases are TGCGCCAGCAGCTTGGGACAGGGGGCGAACACTGAAGCTTTCTTT. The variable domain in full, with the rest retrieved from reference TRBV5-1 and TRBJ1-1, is KAGVTQTPRYLIKTRGQQVTLSCSPISGHRSVSWYQQTPGQGLQFLFEYFSETQRNKGNFPGRFSGRQFSNSRSEMNVSTLELGDSALYLCASSLGQGANTEAFFGQGTRLTVV.